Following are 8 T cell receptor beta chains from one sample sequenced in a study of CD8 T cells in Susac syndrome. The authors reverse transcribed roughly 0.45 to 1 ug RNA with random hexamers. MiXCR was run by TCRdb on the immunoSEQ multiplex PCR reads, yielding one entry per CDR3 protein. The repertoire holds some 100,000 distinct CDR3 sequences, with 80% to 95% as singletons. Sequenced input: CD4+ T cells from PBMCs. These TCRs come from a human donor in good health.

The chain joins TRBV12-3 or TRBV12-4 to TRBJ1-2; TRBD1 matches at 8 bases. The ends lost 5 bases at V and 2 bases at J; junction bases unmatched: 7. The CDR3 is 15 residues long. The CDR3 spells CASSTQGQANYGYTF. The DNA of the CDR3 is TGTGCCAGCAGTACTCAGGGACAGGCCAACTATGGCTACACCTTC.

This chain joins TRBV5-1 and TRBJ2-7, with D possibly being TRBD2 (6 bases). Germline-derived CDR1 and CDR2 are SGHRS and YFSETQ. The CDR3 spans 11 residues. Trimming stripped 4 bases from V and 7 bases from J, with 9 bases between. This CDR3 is CASSIGLEQYF. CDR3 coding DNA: TGCGCCAGCAGCATCGGACTAGAGCAGTACTTC.

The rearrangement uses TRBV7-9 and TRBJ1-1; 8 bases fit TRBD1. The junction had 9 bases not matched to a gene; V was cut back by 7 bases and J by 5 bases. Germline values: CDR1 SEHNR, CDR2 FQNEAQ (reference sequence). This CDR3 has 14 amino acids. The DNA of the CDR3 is TGTGCCAGCACCCCAGACAGGGGCGGAACTGAAGCTTTCTTT. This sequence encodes CASTPDRGGTEAFF.

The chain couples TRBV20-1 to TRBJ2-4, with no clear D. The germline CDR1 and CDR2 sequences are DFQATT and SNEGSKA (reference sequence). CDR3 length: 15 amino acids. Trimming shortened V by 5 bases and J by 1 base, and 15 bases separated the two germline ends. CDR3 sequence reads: CSAGPRATAKNIQYF. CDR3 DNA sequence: TGCAGTGCTGGCCCCCGGGCGACCGCCAAAAACATTCAGTACTTC.

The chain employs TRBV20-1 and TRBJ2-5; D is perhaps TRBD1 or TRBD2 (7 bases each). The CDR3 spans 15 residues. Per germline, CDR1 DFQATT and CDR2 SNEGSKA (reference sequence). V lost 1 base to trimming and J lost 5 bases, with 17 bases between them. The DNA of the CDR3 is TGCAGTGCTAGAGGAATAAACAGGGGAGGGGAGACCCAGTACTTC. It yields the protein CSARGINRGGETQYF.

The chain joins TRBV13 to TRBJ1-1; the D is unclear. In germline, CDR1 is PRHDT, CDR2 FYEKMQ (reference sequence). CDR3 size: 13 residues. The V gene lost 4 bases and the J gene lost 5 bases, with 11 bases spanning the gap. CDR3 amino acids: CASSYGKGTEAFF. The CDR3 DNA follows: TGTGCCAGCAGCTATGGGAAAGGAACTGAAGCTTTCTTT.

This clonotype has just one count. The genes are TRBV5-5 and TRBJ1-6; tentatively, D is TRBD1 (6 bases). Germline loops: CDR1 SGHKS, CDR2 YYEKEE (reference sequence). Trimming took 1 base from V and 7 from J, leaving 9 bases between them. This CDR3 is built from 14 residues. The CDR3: CASSLNRENSPLHF. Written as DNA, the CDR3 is TGTGCCAGCAGCTTGAACAGGGAGAATTCACCCCTCCACTTT.

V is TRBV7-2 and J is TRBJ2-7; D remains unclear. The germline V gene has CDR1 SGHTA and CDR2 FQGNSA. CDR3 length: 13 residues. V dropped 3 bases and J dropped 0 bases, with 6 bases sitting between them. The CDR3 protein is CASSFRSSYEQYF. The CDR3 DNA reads TGTGCCAGCAGCTTCAGAAGCTCCTACGAGCAGTACTTC.